This entry lists 20 T cell receptor beta chains sequenced from one sample in a study of T cell changes during pregnancy in multiple sclerosis (dated 2019 in TCRdb). Library generation was performed with the immunoSEQ multiplex PCR assay. The immuneACCESS repertoire file appears here via TCRdb, limited to in-frame rearrangements. These files lack a portion of the clones; in checked studies, under half of the deficit traces to unresolved V genes, and the cause of the others is not known. The sample data list under 80,000 clones, and roughly 90% of these were observed just once. The ten biggest clones cover roughly 1.7% of the sample. The input for sequencing was peripheral blood, taken in the first trimester of pregnancy. The receptors stem from a female donor with multiple sclerosis, enrolled in a pregnancy study.

The chain has TRBV6-4 and TRBJ2-3, with a tentative D call TRBD2 (6 bases). Trimming took off 5 bases at V and 0 bases at J, with 12 bases between the two ends. Germline V CDR1 and CDR2: MRHNA, SNTAGT. CDR3 length: 15 residues. The CDR3 DNA follows: TGTGCCAGCAGTCTAGGAGGGCGTAGCACAGATACGCAGTATTTT. The encoded protein is CASSLGGRSTDTQYF.

The V gene is TRBV9, the J gene TRBJ2-1; 7 nucleotides line up with TRBD2. This CDR3 spans 15 amino acids. CDR1 is SGDLS and CDR2 is YYNGEE in the germline V gene. The V segment lost 0 bases and the J segment 7 bases; nucleotides outside the gene matches: 7. The CDR3 DNA reads TGTGCCAGCAGCGTAGGGGCGGGAGTATATAATGAGCAGTTCTTC. It encodes CASSVGAGVYNEQFF.

V gene TRBV10-3 combines with J gene TRBJ1-3, with D perhaps TRBD1 (6 bases). Germline CDR1 is ENHRY and CDR2 is SYGVKD. This CDR3 contains 16 residues. With 10 bases removed from V and 0 bases from J, the gap between germline ends came to 19 bases. CDR3 in DNA: TGTGCCAGCCAACGGACAGTATTATTCTCTGGAAACACCATATATTTT. Protein product: CASQRTVLFSGNTIYF.

The rearrangement links TRBV19 to TRBJ2-6, with D perhaps matching TRBD1 (5 bases). The CDR3 is 15 residues long. Germline CDR1 is LNHDA and CDR2 is SQIVND (reference sequence). V was shortened by 4 bases and J by 2 bases, with 9 bases between the two germline ends. CDR3 DNA sequence: TGTGCCAGTAGTAAAACAGGAGCTGGGGCCAACGTCCTGACTTTC. This sequence encodes CASSKTGAGANVLTF.

In its sample, this clone was seen once. The chain recombines TRBV7-9 with TRBJ2-2, with D possibly TRBD1 on 5 matching bases. The germline V gene has CDR1 SEHNR and CDR2 FQNEAQ (reference sequence). Trimming cost V 1 base and J 2 bases, with 8 bases left between them. The CDR3 runs 15 residues. The CDR3 protein is CASSLGQGNTGELFF. CDR3 in DNA: TGTGCCAGCAGCTTAGGGCAGGGTAACACCGGGGAGCTGTTTTTT.

This chain uses TRBV19 with TRBJ1-2, with 7 bases aligning to TRBD1. V lost 3 bases, J lost 4 bases, and 5 bases stayed unmatched. The germline V gene encodes CDR1 LNHDA and CDR2 SQIVND (reference sequence). This CDR3 spans 14 amino acids. DNA of the CDR3: TGTGCCAGTAGTATCGGACAGGAGACCTATGGCTACACCTTC. Protein sequence: CASSIGQETYGYTF.

This clone turned up a few times. The chain recombines TRBV27 with TRBJ2-3, with 9 bases fitting TRBD2. Germline V gives CDR1 MNHEY, CDR2 SMNVEV (reference sequence). CDR3 size: 15 residues. V lost 3 bases and J lost 6; bases outside the gene matches: 7. DNA for the CDR3: TGTGCCAGCAGTTTCGTGCGGGAGGGTCCCGATACGCAGTATTTT. Its translation: CASSFVREGPDTQYF.

V usage is TRBV18 and J usage is TRBJ1-1; D unclear. There are 15 residues in the CDR3. The germline gives CDR1 KGHSH, CDR2 LQKENI. Deletions cut 2 bases from V and 6 bases from J, with 16 bases between. The CDR3 nucleotides are TGTGCCAGCTCACCAAATCAACGCGGGTTCGCTGAAGCTTTCTTT. The encoded protein is CASSPNQRGFAEAFF.

This chain joins TRBV2 and TRBJ1-2; D may be TRBD1 (5 bases). This CDR3 comprises 14 residues. V lost 1 base to trimming and J lost 8 bases, with 14 bases between them. Germline loops: CDR1 SNHLY, CDR2 FYNNEI. CDR3 sequence reads: CASSEVPGPEGYTF. The CDR3 DNA follows: TGTGCCAGCAGTGAAGTCCCAGGGCCCGAGGGCTACACCTTC.

This clone was seen a few times. The chain joins TRBV5-1 to TRBJ2-1, with a possible D match to TRBD2 (5 bases). This CDR3 spans 19 amino acids. The germline V gene encodes CDR1 SGHRS and CDR2 YFSETQ. The ends were cut back, 2 bases at V and 6 bases at J, with 27 bases in the middle. The CDR3 is CASSFSASVASGAGNEQFF. CDR3 sequence (DNA): TGCGCCAGCAGCTTCTCGGCATCGGTAGCGTCAGGCGCGGGCAATGAGCAGTTCTTC.

The chain links TRBV6-5 to TRBJ1-5; the match to TRBD1 covers 7 bases. The germline CDR1 and CDR2 sequences are MNHEY and SVGAGI. There are 14 residues in the CDR3. The V and J ends lost 6 bases and 0 bases, in that order; junction bases with no gene match: 2. Written as DNA, the CDR3 is TGTGCCAGCAGCAGGGGGGCTAGCAATCAGCCCCAGCATTTT. It codes for CASSRGASNQPQHF.

The rearrangement joins TRBV10-1 to TRBJ2-7, with 9 positions matching TRBD2. There are 17 residues in the CDR3. Germline trimming cut 7 bases from V and 2 bases from J; bases unmatched to any gene: 15. Germline CDR1 is WNHNN and CDR2 is SYGVQD (reference sequence). CDR3 nucleotide sequence: TGCGCCAGCAACCCGACCCCATCTAGCGGGATACCCTACGAGCAGTACTTC. Translating gives CASNPTPSSGIPYEQYF.

The chain uses TRBV2 and TRBJ2-7, with TRBD2 identical over 7 bases. V was pared by 5 bases and J by 3 bases, with 7 bases of the junction left unmatched. The CDR3 has 14 residues. CDR1 and CDR2 (germline): SNHLY, FYNNEI. DNA of the CDR3: TGTGCCAGCAGTAGTTCTAGCGGAAGCTACGAGCAGTACTTC. Translated: CASSSSSGSYEQYF. Full variable domain (outside the CDR3, taken from reference TRBV2 and TRBJ2-7): EPEVTQTPSHQVTQMGQEVILRCVPISNHLYFYWYRQILGQKVEFLVSFYNNEISEKSEIFDDQFSVERPDGSNFTLKIRSTKLEDSAMYFCASSSSSGSYEQYFGPGTRLTVT.

This clone was seen only a few times. The V call is TRBV28, the J call TRBJ2-2; TRBD2 aligns across 8 bases. Germline CDR1 MDHEN, CDR2 SYDVKM. The V and J ends lost 5 bases and 1 base, in that order; junction bases with no gene match: 6. The CDR3 spans 16 residues. The CDR3 nucleotides are TGTGCCAGCAGTCCTCATAGCGGGAAGAACACCGGGGAGCTGTTTTTT. Translating gives CASSPHSGKNTGELFF.

The sample holds one count of this clone. This chain links TRBV27 with TRBJ2-7; D might be TRBD2 (5 bases). The CDR3 contains 13 residues. Trimming took off 7 bases at V and 1 base at J, with 11 bases between the two ends. Germline CDR1 MNHEY, CDR2 SMNVEV (reference sequence). The CDR3 bases are TGTGCCAGCATGACCGGGGATTCCTACGAGCAGTACTTC. Translated: CASMTGDSYEQYF.

This clone appeared once. This chain connects TRBV10-2 to TRBJ2-5, with D uncertain. This CDR3 comprises 14 residues. Per the germline V gene, CDR1 is WSHSY and CDR2 is SAAADI. The germline V and J ends were trimmed by 2 bases and 4 bases, with 11 bases remaining between them. CDR3 sequence (DNA): TGCGCCAGCAGTGAGGTCTTGGCAGGAGAGACCCAGTACTTC. Its translation is CASSEVLAGETQYF.

This chain uses TRBV28 with TRBJ2-5; D may be TRBD2 (6 bases). CDR1 and CDR2 (germline): MDHEN, SYDVKM. CDR3 length: 16 amino acids. Trimming shortened V by 2 bases and J by 1 base, and 14 bases separated the two germline ends. The CDR3 DNA follows: TGTGCCAGCAGTTTAGTTCCAGGTAGCGGCCAAGAGACCCAGTACTTC. Its translation: CASSLVPGSGQETQYF.

This sequence joins TRBV10-3 and TRBJ1-1, with TRBD1 as a possible D gene (6 bases). Trimming removed 6 bases from V and 1 base from J, with 9 bases in between. The germline V gene has CDR1 ENHRY and CDR2 SYGVKD. This CDR3 has 13 residues. CDR3 protein: CAIRAQGNTEAFF. CDR3 in DNA: TGTGCCATCAGAGCACAGGGGAACACTGAAGCTTTCTTT.

The V call is TRBV4-3, the J call TRBJ2-3, with D hard to call. Germline CDR1 and CDR2: LGHNA and YSLEER. Trimming removed 0 bases at V and 1 base at J, with 8 bases between. There are 15 residues in the CDR3. DNA of the CDR3: TGCGCCAGCAGCCAAGATGGCCCTGGCACAGATACGCAGTATTTT. Protein product: CASSQDGPGTDTQYF.

The V and J genes are TRBV5-6 and TRBJ2-7, with TRBD2 as a possible D gene (6 bases). CDR3 length: 13 residues. Germline values: CDR1 SGHDT, CDR2 YYEEEE. V was trimmed by 0 bases and J by 6 bases, leaving 10 bases between them. In DNA form, the CDR3 reads TGTGCCAGCAGCTTGGGGCGGGGTATCGAGCAGTACTTC. This translates into CASSLGRGIEQYF.